This T cell receptor beta chain was profiled in a study of tumor-infiltrating lymphocytes in primary liver carcinoma (dated by TCRdb to the late 2010s). The study in broad terms: Of the five patients (three men and two women, aged 30 to 69 years), four had hepatocellular carcinoma and one had combined HCC and intrahepatic cholangiocarcinoma. A total of 35 specimens from 5 patients, comprising around 25 tumor regions, 5 adjacent noncancerous liver tissues and 5 peripheral blood samples, were covered by TCRbeta repertoire sequencing. Across five regions of each liver tumor, along with adjacent normal tissue and blood, the study brought together TCRbeta repertoire sequencing, expression microarrays and whole-exome sequencing. Samples yielded roughly 3.65 to 7.13 million productive TCRbeta reads; read depth did not differ significantly between tissue types. The tumors of the five patients were staged as T1-T3 N0M0, with maximum diameters ranging from roughly 4.2 to 10 cm. To link TCRbeta repertoire diversity with the local molecular phenotype, the roughly 27 tumor region samples were profiled using Agilent mRNA microarrays. Reproducibility between technical replicate repertoires was high, with correlation coefficients above 0.95 and mean shared-clone rates about 0.9.

This clonotype was recorded at least ten times. The antigen it binds to is not known. No base qualities exist here, and no much larger clone lies one base off it. Reading from cysteine to phenylalanine, the CDR3 counts 14 amino acids. Of the read, only the CDR3 DNA is kept; its 42 bases are in frame from base 1. CDR1 MNHNY and CDR2 SVGAGI were looked up in the germline V gene (reference sequence). V loses 7 bases at its end and J loses 5 bases; junction bases beyond the gene matches: 4. Broad study findings and their caveats: Compared with blood, tumors had a significantly larger share of the repertoire taken up by the top 250 clones (p = 0.039). Only about 8-24% of top clones were present in all five regions of a tumor, suggesting spatial heterogeneity of tumor-infiltrating T cells. Consistent with antigen-driven expansion, pairs of tumor regions showed higher repertoire overlap (mean around 35%) than either tumor-adjacent pairs (around 17%) or tumor-blood pairs (roughly 14%). With just a few patients in the study, the authors point out that the findings should be validated in a larger study. Because the samples were bulk and unsorted, CD4+ and CD8+ T cell repertoires could not be compared. Because only the TCR beta chain was sequenced and unpaired alpha chains were not captured, true repertoire diversity is likely underestimated.

Using a constant-region primer and ProtoScript II reverse transcriptase, TCRbeta-specific cDNA was reverse-transcribed from around 500 ng total RNA. The TCRbeta libraries were prepared through three rounds of nested multiplex PCR following a slightly modified ARM-PCR procedure. The first two PCR rounds used multiplex TRBV1-TRBV30 forward primers with a Cbeta reverse primer, each for about 10 cycles. Sample barcodes and Illumina adapters were added in a final 25-cycle PCR with Deep VentR polymerase. Before sequencing, amplicons between 200 and 500 bp were purified from gel using a QIAquick gel extraction kit. The TCRbeta amplicons were sequenced with 250-bp paired-end reads on an Illumina HiSeq 2500. As for the authors' bioinformatics: Quality trimming of reads was performed with Trimmomatic v0.33, and paired reads were merged with FLASH v1.2.11 so that full CDR3 sequences could be recovered. V, D and J germline segments were assigned to the rearranged TCRbeta sequences by MiGEC v1.2.1b. VDJtools v1.0.0 computed clonotype statistics and Shannon-Wiener diversity indices. Except for diversity analysis, only the 250 most abundant clonotypes of each sample were used in subsequent analyses to reduce sampling bias. The raw public data were reprocessed by TCRdb itself: fastp quality trimming at Q25, MiXCR clonotype calling, in-frame beta chains only. Rows with one shared CDR3 protein collapse into an entry with the most common genes and DNA. The V and J calls, along with clone size, are taken from TCRdb and not from the paper's own processing. Here the sample has 40,000 to 55,000 distinct CDR3 sequences; about three quarters occur a single time. The leading ten clones occupy 29% of the sample.

Total RNA and DNA were co-extracted from about 20-30 mg of bulk tissue with the AllPrep DNA/RNA mini kit, without cell sorting. Between late 2015 and 2016, 4 to 6 patients in China with histopathologically diagnosed primary liver carcinoma had surgical resection. Chronic HBV infection was present in the patients, and the patients were treatment-naive at sampling. Five spatially separated regions were sampled per tumor: superior, inferior, left-lateral and right-lateral poles, plus the tumor centre. Histology showed that every tumor sample contained more than 85% viable tumor cells. Fresh tumor and adjacent tissue pieces were bisected; one half was stored in RNAlater at -80°C, the other sent for histology.

Material for sequencing was liver tumor tissue from sampling region 5. The label giving this sample's cell subset or site can be read as: tumor region T5, tumor centre. The V gene is TRBV6-6 and the J gene is TRBJ2-1; TRBD2 aligns with 11 central bases. The sequence was obtained from a man between 35 and 55 years old with primary liver carcinoma and hepatitis B virus infection. In nucleotides, the sequence is TGTGCCAGCACCGGGACTAGCGGTAACAATGAGCAGTTCTTC. The translation is CASTGTSGNNEQFF.